A single sample gave rise to the 25 T cell receptor beta chains below, sequenced in a study of blood T cells in healthy people across ages. For the second PCR, which ran for about 7 to 11 cycles, a sample-barcoded 5' primer and a J-beta primer mix were used. TCRdb reprocessed the 5' RACE reads via MiXCR and lists one record per CDR3 protein. The table lists approximately 600,000 distinct CDR3 sequences, around 54% of them singletons. Sample: blood. The receptors here all came from a man aged 55 to 69 in good health.

This clonotype was counted between two and nine times. The rearrangement links TRBV20-1 to TRBJ2-5; D not certain. The CDR3 length is 11 residues. Germline V gene lookup returns CDR1 DFQATT and CDR2 SNEGSKA (reference sequence). Trimming pared 6 bases from V and 0 bases from J, leaving 5 bases between. The CDR3 bases are TGCAGTGCCGAGGACCAAGAGACCCAGTACTTC. Protein: CSAEDQETQYF.

The rearrangement uses TRBV2 and TRBJ1-6, with D maybe TRBD1 (6 bases). With 2 bases removed from V and 6 bases from J, the gap between germline ends came to 8 bases. Per the germline V gene, CDR1 is SNHLY and CDR2 is FYNNEI. The CDR3 sequence is 14 residues long. The CDR3 DNA follows: TGTGCCAGCAGTGAAAGGGGGAGTAATTCACCCCTCCACTTT. Residues: CASSERGSNSPLHF.

This clonotype has more than one count but fewer than ten. The chain carries TRBV5-1 and TRBJ2-1, with D possibly matching TRBD2 (5 bases). V was pared by 4 bases and J by 5 bases, with 13 bases between. Germline CDR1 reads SGHRS; CDR2 reads YFSETQ. This CDR3 is built from 14 residues. The CDR3 nucleotides are TGCGCCAGCAGCCTCATCACCGGGGACAATGAGCAGTTCTTC. This codes for CASSLITGDNEQFF.

The V call is TRBV20-1, the J call TRBJ2-7, with a weak D call TRBD1 (5 bases). Trimming removed 0 bases from V and 0 bases from J, with 9 bases in between. This CDR3 comprises 14 residues. Germline-derived CDR1 and CDR2 are DFQATT and SNEGSKA (reference sequence). The CDR3 region has the DNA TGCAGTGCTAGAGAACCCGGACACTCCTACGAGCAGTACTTC. Protein: CSAREPGHSYEQYF.

The chain recombines TRBV7-2 with TRBJ1-2; no reliable D call. The CDR3 totals 14 residues. The germline CDR1 and CDR2 sequences are SGHTA and FQGNSA. V was pared by 2 bases and J by 6 bases, with 13 bases between. The CDR3 sequence: CASSLRANGDGYTF. DNA for the CDR3: TGTGCCAGCAGCTTAAGGGCAAACGGGGATGGCTACACCTTC. Full variable domain (outside the CDR3, taken from reference TRBV7-2 and TRBJ1-2): GAGVSQSPSNKVTEKGKDVELRCDPISGHTALYWYRQSLGQGLEFLIYFQGNSAPDKSGLPSDRFSAERTGGSVSTLTIQRTQQEDSAVYLCASSLRANGDGYTFGSGTRLTVV.

The genes are TRBV27 and TRBJ1-2; 8 positions agree with TRBD1. Per the germline V gene, CDR1 is MNHEY and CDR2 is SMNVEV (reference sequence). V was clipped by 3 bases and J by 5 bases; unmatched bases: 8. The CDR3 covers 15 residues. CDR3 sequence (DNA): TGTGCCAGCAGTTTTCGGACAGGGATAGGGTATGGCTACACCTTC. It codes for CASSFRTGIGYGYTF.

The gene calls are TRBV4-1 and TRBJ2-5; 7 bases align to TRBD2. This CDR3 is 16 amino acids long. Germline-derived CDR1 and CDR2 are MGHRA and YSYEKL. J was trimmed by 5 bases and V by 0 bases; bases with no gene match: 9. This CDR3 reads CASSQEASGTKETQYF. CDR3 nucleotide sequence: TGCGCCAGCAGCCAAGAGGCTAGCGGCACCAAGGAGACCCAGTACTTC.

The chain combines TRBV24-1 with TRBJ1-1; a possible D gene is TRBD1 (6 bases). Germline V CDR1 and CDR2: KGHDR, SFDVKD. The CDR3 is 17 residues long. V was clipped by 0 bases and J by 4 bases, with 17 bases between them. The CDR3 spells CATSDLRKSRGFTEAFF. For the CDR3, the DNA is TGTGCCACCAGTGATTTGCGAAAGAGCAGGGGATTCACTGAAGCTTTCTTT.

The gene calls are TRBV18 and TRBJ2-7; the match to TRBD1 covers 8 bases. In germline, CDR1 is KGHSH, CDR2 LQKENI. Germline trimming cut 10 bases from V and 3 bases from J; bases unmatched to any gene: 11. There are 14 residues in the CDR3. CDR3 bases: TGTGCCACCTCGGGGACAGGTGGAGGCTACGAGCAGTACTTC. This gives the protein CATSGTGGGYEQYF.

J is TRBJ2-3 and V is TRBV20-1; the D gene is possibly TRBD2 (6 bases). V lost 0 bases and J lost 1, with 8 bases in between. CDR3 length equals 14 residues. Germline V CDR1 and CDR2: DFQATT, SNEGSKA (reference sequence). The CDR3 region has the DNA TGCAGTGCTAGAGATCCTAGCGGCACAGATACGCAGTATTTT. Its protein product is CSARDPSGTDTQYF.

As concerns this clonotype: This may come from a read error, since a much larger clone is one base off. The rearrangement uses TRBV5-6 and TRBJ1-1; D ambiguous. The length of the CDR3 is 14 residues. Germline V gene data show CDR1 as SGHDT and CDR2 as YYEEEE. The CDR3 DNA is TGTGCCAACAGCCGATGGACCGTGGACCCTGAAGCTTTCTTT. This gives the protein CANSRWTVDPEAFF.

Remarks on this clonotype: A junction end diverges from the germline sequence, so it may reflect a read error. CDR3 nucleotide sequence: TGTGTCAGCAGTGGACGGACAGCCCGCTCCTACAATGAGCAGTTCTTC. The encoded protein is CVSSGRTARSYNEQFF. This chain connects TRBV28 to TRBJ2-7; possible D gene TRBD1, 6 bases. With the DNA end fitting TRBJ2-1 better, the J assignment may be wrong. The CDR3 length is 16 residues. In germline, CDR1 is MDHEN, CDR2 SYDVKM.

CDR3 in amino acids: CASSPGGRGWQETQYF. CDR3 nucleotide sequence: TGCGCCAGCAGCCCTGGCGGTCGTGGTTGGCAAGAGACCCAGTACTTC. V usage is TRBV5-1 and J usage is TRBJ2-5; D remains ambiguous. V lost 4 bases to trimming and J lost 2 bases, with 18 bases between them. Germline values: CDR1 SGHRS, CDR2 YFSETQ. The CDR3 has 16 residues. The whole variable domain, filled in from reference TRBV5-1 and TRBJ2-5, reads KAGVTQTPRYLIKTRGQQVTLSCSPISGHRSVSWYQQTPGQGLQFLFEYFSETQRNKGNFPGRFSGRQFSNSRSEMNVSTLELGDSALYLCASSPGGRGWQETQYFGPGTRLLVL.

DNA of the CDR3: TGCGCCAGCAGCCCGGGGGGACAGCCGAACACTGAAGCTTTCTTT. It codes for CASSPGGQPNTEAFF. The rearrangement links TRBV5-1 to TRBJ1-1, with 7 nucleotides matching TRBD1. V shed 4 bases, J shed 1 base, and the junction held 7 bases outside the gene matches. This CDR3 contains 15 residues. Germline assignment: CDR1 SGHRS and CDR2 YFSETQ.

This clonotype was recorded a few times. The chain links TRBV4-1 to TRBJ1-1; D is uncertain. The CDR3 has 17 amino acids. Trimming shortened V by 1 base and J by 0 bases, and 15 bases separated the two germline ends. Germline V CDR1 and CDR2: MGHRA, YSYEKL. CDR3 protein: CASSQVARGGMNTEAFF. CDR3 nucleotide sequence: TGCGCCAGCAGCCAAGTGGCCCGGGGAGGCATGAACACTGAAGCTTTCTTT.

This clonotype was seen once. The rearrangement joins TRBV5-6 to TRBJ1-2, with a weak D call TRBD1 (5 bases). Germline lookup yields CDR1 SGHDT and CDR2 YYEEEE. V shed 4 bases and J shed 2 bases, with 15 bases lying between them. This CDR3 is built from 15 residues. The CDR3, as DNA: TGTGCCAGCAGCGACGGGACCCTGGGAAACTATGGCTACACCTTC. Translating gives CASSDGTLGNYGYTF.

The chain couples TRBV5-1 to TRBJ2-5; 7 nucleotides match TRBD1. The CDR3 consists of 15 residues. V was pared by 4 bases and J by 4 bases, with 10 bases of the junction left unmatched. Looked up from germline, CDR1 is SGHRS and CDR2 is YFSETQ. In nucleotides, the CDR3 is TGCGCCAGCAGCCCTACATGGGACAGCGGAGAGACCCAGTACTTC. Encoded protein: CASSPTWDSGETQYF. The whole variable domain, remainder taken from reference TRBV5-1 and TRBJ2-5, is KAGVTQTPRYLIKTRGQQVTLSCSPISGHRSVSWYQQTPGQGLQFLFEYFSETQRNKGNFPGRFSGRQFSNSRSEMNVSTLELGDSALYLCASSPTWDSGETQYFGPGTRLLVL.

The chain combines TRBV20-1 with TRBJ2-4; no clear D. Trimming removed 0 bases at V and 0 bases at J, with 15 bases between. From germline, CDR1 is DFQATT and CDR2 SNEGSKA (reference sequence). This CDR3 has 17 amino acids. CDR3 sequence (DNA): TGCAGTGCTAGAGATCATCGGGTGATTTTAGCCAAAAACATTCAGTACTTC. Residues: CSARDHRVILAKNIQYF.

The chain couples TRBV3-1 to TRBJ1-2; no reliable D call. The germline V and J ends were trimmed by 2 bases and 3 bases, with 16 bases remaining between them. This CDR3 comprises 16 residues. Per germline, CDR1 LGHDT and CDR2 YNNKEL (reference sequence). CDR3 residues: CASSQKLNPVDYGYTF. CDR3 coding DNA: TGTGCCAGCAGCCAAAAACTCAACCCTGTGGACTATGGCTACACCTTC.

The CDR3 nucleotides are TGTGCCAGCAGCTCGTATAGGTCTAGCGGGGCGACAGATACGCAGTATTTT. Amino acids: CASSSYRSSGATDTQYF. The rearrangement joins TRBV13 to TRBJ2-3, with TRBD2 matching 9 bases. CDR1 is PRHDT, CDR2 FYEKMQ, per germline (reference sequence). The V and J ends lost 4 bases and 3 bases, in that order; junction bases with no gene match: 11. The CDR3 loop spans 17 amino acids.

This clonotype was detected only a few times. The chain links TRBV4-2 to TRBJ2-1; D might be TRBD1 or TRBD2, each matching 6 bases. The CDR3 contains 15 residues. Trimming shortened V by 1 base and J by 10 bases, and 17 bases separated the two germline ends. The germline V gene has CDR1 LGHNA and CDR2 YNFKEQ. The CDR3 DNA reads TGTGCCAGCAGCCAAGGAGGGGGGTCGGGTCGGGAGCAGTTCTTC. Protein product: CASSQGGGSGREQFF.

The chain uses TRBV4-1 and TRBJ2-6, with no clear D. Germline V gene data show CDR1 as MGHRA and CDR2 as YSYEKL. V shed 3 bases and J shed 2 bases, with 11 bases lying between them. There are 16 residues in the CDR3. In nucleotides, the CDR3 is TGCGCCAGCAGCCACCCTACCCGGGCTGGGGCCAACGTCCTGACTTTC. As protein: CASSHPTRAGANVLTF.

The chain is built from TRBV6-1 and TRBJ2-5; 8 bases match TRBD2. Germline lookup yields CDR1 MNHNS and CDR2 SASEGT. This CDR3 is built from 17 residues. V was clipped by 3 bases and J by 1 base; unmatched bases: 10. CDR3 in DNA: TGTGCCAGCAGTGATGGGACTAGGGTGACGCGCCAAGAGACCCAGTACTTC. Translation gives CASSDGTRVTRQETQYF.

The J gene is TRBJ2-5, the V gene TRBV7-8; TRBD2 agrees at 7 bases. This CDR3 has 15 residues. Trimming removed 3 bases from V and 2 bases from J; junction bases left unmatched: 6. CDR1 and CDR2 from the germline V gene are SGHVS and FQNEAQ. Written as DNA, the CDR3 is TGTGCCAGCAGCTTTATCGGGGGGTGGCAAGAGACCCAGTACTTC. Protein sequence: CASSFIGGWQETQYF.

This chain uses TRBV6-2 or TRBV6-3 with TRBJ1-5; 7 bases line up with TRBD1. The CDR3 extends over 14 amino acids. The germline V gene encodes CDR1 MNHEY and CDR2 SVGEGT. J lost 6 bases, V lost 2 bases, and 4 bases had no gene match. CDR3 amino acids: CASSYDREIQPQHF. The CDR3 coding sequence is TGTGCCAGCAGTTACGACAGGGAAATTCAGCCCCAGCATTTT.